This T cell receptor beta chain was captured by sequencing in a study of esophageal squamous cell carcinoma under preoperative chemotherapy (dated by TCRdb to the late 2010s). For context, the study as a whole: TCR repertoires were profiled in both peripheral blood T cells and tumor-infiltrating lymphocytes. The study examined the effect of paclitaxel-nedaplatin chemotherapy on T-cell receptor repertoires in patients with esophageal squamous cell carcinoma. The cohort comprised roughly 5 patients with primary esophageal squamous cell carcinoma. Repertoires were compared between samples taken before and after paclitaxel-nedaplatin therapy. Points the paper makes about the study in general: The analysis included only a few patients with esophageal squamous cell carcinoma, making the cohort small. Post-treatment tumor-infiltrating lymphocytes appeared to be derived in part from peripheral T cells migrating into the tumor, rather than solely from local clonal changes. After chemotherapy, TCR diversity rose significantly in peripheral T cells, but this increase was not seen in tumor-infiltrating lymphocytes. Paclitaxel-nedaplatin therapy caused immediate and substantial changes in clonotype frequency, and abundant clones were more likely to contract than to amplify.

The library was produced with PCR. These reads were obtained on a HiSeq X Ten. TCR repertoires were characterized by high-throughput sequencing. TCRdb trimmed public reads at Q25 via fastp, called clones via MiXCR and kept in-frame beta chains. Each CDR3 protein appears once, grouped with its most common genes and DNA. The sample table holds just over 30,000 distinct CDR3 sequences, of which 49% were seen once. The top ten constitute 10% to 15% of the sample. Sample time point, as interpreted from the label and publication: before preoperative PTX-NDP chemotherapy. Paclitaxel-nedaplatin was administered to patients as preoperative chemotherapy before surgery. CDR1 LNHDA and CDR2 SQIVND are derived from the germline V gene (reference sequence). Relative to germline, V is 5 bases shorter and J is 2 bases shorter, with 16 bases between their ends. The CDR3 covers 16 residues, taking in both the cysteine and the phenylalanine. This entry keeps only the CDR3 DNA: 48 bases, framed from base 1.

On this clonotype itself: The antigen it binds to is not known. There are no base qualities to consult, and no much larger clone falls within one base.

Specimen collection occurred from a patient given preoperative chemotherapy. This TCR derives from a human donor with esophageal squamous cell carcinoma. The donor label of this sample is uncertain. Here the chain combines TRBV19 and TRBJ1-5; no D segment can be confidently identified. In nucleotide form, the sequence is TGTGCCAGTAGTGGCGGGCCCACACCGGGCAATCAGCCCCAGCATTTT. This translates into CASSGGPTPGNQPQHF.